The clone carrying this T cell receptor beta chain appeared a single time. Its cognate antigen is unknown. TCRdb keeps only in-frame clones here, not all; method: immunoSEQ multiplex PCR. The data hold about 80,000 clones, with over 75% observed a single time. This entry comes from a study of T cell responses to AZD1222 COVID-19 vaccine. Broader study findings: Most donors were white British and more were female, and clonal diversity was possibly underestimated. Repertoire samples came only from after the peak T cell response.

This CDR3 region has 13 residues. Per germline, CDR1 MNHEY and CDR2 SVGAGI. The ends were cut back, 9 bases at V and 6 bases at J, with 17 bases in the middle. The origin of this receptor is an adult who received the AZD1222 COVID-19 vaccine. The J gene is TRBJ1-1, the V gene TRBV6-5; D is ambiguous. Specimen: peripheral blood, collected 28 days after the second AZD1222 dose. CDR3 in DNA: TGTGCCAGTTTTACACGGCTCCTGGCTGAAGCTTTCTTT. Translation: CASFTRLLAEAFF.